This is a list of T cell receptor beta chains from one sample in a study of CD8 T cells in Susac syndrome. Via MiXCR, TCRdb re-called the immunoSEQ multiplex PCR reads, giving one row per CDR3 protein. The sample consists of about 300,000 distinct CDR3 sequences, 75% to 85% of them appearing once. Sequenced material: CD8+ T cells from PBMCs. These receptors came from a human donor with multiple sclerosis. CDR3s include the opening cysteine and the closing phenylalanine or tryptophan. The D gene is left open where the match is weak. Clone size appears in some rows only: once, few, many, or a class for an expanded clone.

V: TRBV30
D: TRBD1
size: .
J: TRBJ1-2
CDR3: CAWSYGTDYGYTF
DNA: TGTGCCTGGAGTTACGGGACAGACTATGGCTACACCTTC

V: TRBV6-1
D: .
size: few
J: TRBJ2-5
CDR3: CASSGQSETQYF
DNA: TGTGCCAGCAGCGGCCAATCAGAGACCCAGTACTTC

V: TRBV9
D: TRBD2
size: .
J: TRBJ2-7
CDR3: CASSAGTSISYEQYF
DNA: TGTGCCAGCAGCGCCGGGACTAGTATCTCCTACGAGCAGTACTTC

V: TRBV12-3/TRBV12-4
D: .
size: .
J: TRBJ1-4
CDR3: CASKPSGATNEKLFF
DNA: TGTGCCAGCAAGCCCTCGGGCGCAACTAATGAAAAACTGTTTTTT

V: TRBV5-6
D: TRBD2
size: .
J: TRBJ2-1
CDR3: CASSLSGLAGGAYNEQFF
DNA: TGTGCCAGCAGCTTGAGTGGTCTAGCGGGAGGAGCCTACAATGAGCAGTTCTTC

V: TRBV19
D: TRBD2
size: few
J: TRBJ2-7
CDR3: CASSTGLAYEQYF
DNA: TGTGCCAGTAGTACGGGACTAGCCTACGAGCAGTACTTC

V: TRBV6-5
D: .
size: .
J: TRBJ2-1
CDR3: CASSYAGDNEQFF
DNA: TGTGCCAGCAGTTACGCAGGGGACAATGAGCAGTTCTTC

V: TRBV12-3/TRBV12-4
D: .
size: once
J: TRBJ1-5
CDR3: CASSLLSDVNQPQHF
DNA: TGTGCCAGCAGTCTACTCTCAGACGTCAATCAGCCCCAGCATTTT

V: TRBV19
D: TRBD2
size: .
J: TRBJ2-1
CDR3: CASRGTSGQPSYNEQFF
DNA: TGTGCCAGCCGGGGGACTAGCGGCCAACCCTCCTACAATGAGCAGTTCTTC

V: TRBV11-2
D: .
size: .
J: TRBJ1-1
CDR3: CASSVMIGRNTEAFF
DNA: TGTGCCAGCAGCGTGATGATTGGGAGGAACACTGAAGCTTTCTTT

V: TRBV16
D: .
size: .
J: TRBJ1-2
CDR3: CASSQSVGTAGHYGYTF
DNA: TGTGCCAGCAGCCAATCAGTCGGTACGGCGGGCCACTATGGCTACACCTTC

V: TRBV5-6
D: .
size: .
J: TRBJ1-5
CDR3: CASSFWGAPSQPQHF
DNA: TGTGCCAGCAGCTTTTGGGGGGCGCCAAGTCAGCCCCAGCATTTT

V: TRBV20-1
D: .
size: .
J: TRBJ2-7
CDR3: CSARDLSGSPSYEQYF
DNA: TGCAGTGCTAGAGATCTGAGCGGTTCCCCTTCCTACGAGCAGTACTTC

V: TRBV12-3/TRBV12-4
D: TRBD2
size: .
J: TRBJ2-1
CDR3: CASTLTSGSYNEQFF
DNA: TGTGCCAGCACCCTGACTAGCGGCTCCTACAATGAGCAGTTCTTC

V: TRBV6-2/TRBV6-3
D: .
size: few
J: TRBJ2-7
CDR3: CASSFDFPGYEQYF
DNA: TGTGCCAGTAGTTTCGACTTCCCAGGCTACGAGCAGTACTTC

V: TRBV29-1
D: .
size: .
J: TRBJ1-2
CDR3: CSVEEEKAGYRGSHGYTF
DNA: TGCAGCGTTGAAGAGGAGAAGGCAGGCTATCGGGGGTCCCATGGCTACACCTTC

V: TRBV6-5
D: TRBD2
size: .
J: TRBJ2-7
CDR3: CASSYPEREPYSYEQYF
DNA: TGTGCCAGCAGTTACCCGGAGCGGGAGCCCTACTCCTACGAGCAGTACTTC

V: TRBV4-1
D: .
size: few
J: TRBJ1-5
CDR3: CASSQDMTGNQPQHF
DNA: TGCGCCAGCAGCCAAGATATGACAGGCAATCAGCCCCAGCATTTT

V: TRBV29-1
D: .
size: .
J: TRBJ1-2
CDR3: CSVGRGGLYGYTF
DNA: TGCAGCGTTGGCCGGGGCGGACTCTATGGCTACACCTTC

V: TRBV19
D: .
size: .
J: TRBJ1-1
CDR3: CASKVLTGRTEAFF
DNA: TGTGCCAGTAAGGTCCTGACGGGTCGGACTGAAGCTTTCTTT

V: TRBV2
D: TRBD2
size: .
J: TRBJ2-1
CDR3: CASTWSAGLNNEQFF
DNA: TGTGCCAGCACGTGGTCAGCGGGGCTTAACAATGAGCAGTTCTTC

V: TRBV30
D: .
size: .
J: TRBJ1-1
CDR3: CAWDISNTEAFF
DNA: TGTGCCTGGGACATAAGTAACACTGAAGCTTTCTTT

V: TRBV27
D: .
size: .
J: TRBJ1-3
CDR3: CASSPGTAVGNTIYF
DNA: TGTGCCAGCAGTCCCGGGACGGCGGTCGGAAACACCATATATTTT

V: TRBV2
D: .
size: .
J: TRBJ1-5
CDR3: CASRMDPSFSNQPQHF
DNA: TGTGCCAGCAGGATGGACCCCTCCTTTAGCAATCAGCCCCAGCATTTT

V: TRBV6-2/TRBV6-3
D: TRBD2
size: few
J: TRBJ2-1
CDR3: CASKTLRVGRETLYNEQFF
DNA: TGTGCCAGCAAGACCCTACGAGTGGGGCGGGAGACCCTCTACAATGAGCAGTTCTTC

V: TRBV6-5
D: .
size: few
J: TRBJ1-2
CDR3: CASSFSRTVDDGYTF
DNA: TGTGCCAGCAGTTTCTCGCGTACAGTTGACGATGGCTACACCTTC

V: TRBV6-1
D: .
size: .
J: TRBJ1-4
CDR3: CASSGSRTAATNEKLFF
DNA: TGTGCCAGCAGTGGGTCCCGGACAGCTGCAACTAATGAAAAACTGTTTTTT

V: TRBV5-1
D: .
size: .
J: TRBJ2-7
CDR3: CASKPPSSYEQYF
DNA: TGCGCCAGCAAGCCTCCGAGCTCCTACGAGCAGTACTTC

V: TRBV7-9
D: TRBD2
size: .
J: TRBJ2-1
CDR3: CASTYRPSGNYEQFF
DNA: TGTGCCAGCACTTATAGGCCTAGCGGGAACTATGAGCAGTTCTTC

V: TRBV4-2
D: TRBD2
size: once
J: TRBJ2-7
CDR3: CASSQEGLAGVGSYEQYF
DNA: TGTGCCAGCAGCCAAGAGGGACTAGCGGGAGTTGGTTCCTACGAGCAGTACTTC

V: TRBV7-9
D: .
size: .
J: TRBJ2-1
CDR3: CASSFGTVPPSYNEQFF
DNA: TGTGCCAGCAGCTTCGGGACCGTCCCCCCCTCCTACAATGAGCAGTTCTTC

V: TRBV6-1
D: .
size: few
J: TRBJ1-4
CDR3: CASSPGPATNEKLFF
DNA: TGTGCCAGCAGTCCGGGGCCAGCAACTAATGAAAAACTGTTTTTT

V: TRBV28
D: .
size: .
J: TRBJ2-2
CDR3: CASSPAEMNTGELFF
DNA: TGTGCCAGCAGTCCCGCCGAAATGAACACCGGGGAGCTGTTTTTT

V: TRBV4-3
D: .
size: .
J: TRBJ2-4
CDR3: CASSQDTENIQYF
DNA: TGCGCCAGCAGCCAAGATACGGAAAACATTCAGTACTTC

V: TRBV12-3/TRBV12-4
D: TRBD2
size: .
J: TRBJ2-7
CDR3: CASSLVGLADYEQYF
DNA: TGTGCCAGCAGCCTGGTAGGACTAGCGGACTACGAGCAGTACTTC

V: TRBV6-5
D: .
size: .
J: TRBJ2-7
CDR3: CASSLGLWGDEQYF
DNA: TGTGCCAGCAGTCTAGGGCTGTGGGGCGACGAGCAGTACTTC

V: TRBV6-1
D: TRBD2
size: few
J: TRBJ2-5
CDR3: CASGGLGQETQYF
DNA: TGTGCCAGCGGGGGACTAGGACAAGAGACCCAGTACTTC

V: TRBV7-2
D: .
size: .
J: TRBJ1-2
CDR3: CASSLVLGDYGYTF
DNA: TGTGCCAGCAGCTTAGTCTTGGGGGACTATGGCTACACCTTC

V: TRBV29-1
D: TRBD1
size: .
J: TRBJ1-1
CDR3: CSVAPRRDSNTEAFF
DNA: TGCAGCGTTGCACCACGCCGGGACAGCAACACTGAAGCTTTCTTT

V: TRBV4-3
D: .
size: few
J: TRBJ1-3
CDR3: CASSRLTGGNTIYF
DNA: TGCGCCAGCAGCCGATTAACAGGGGGAAACACCATATATTTT

V: TRBV4-1
D: TRBD1
size: .
J: TRBJ2-7
CDR3: CASSQRTGRYYEQYF
DNA: TGCGCCAGCAGCCAACGGACAGGCCGATACTACGAGCAGTACTTC

V: TRBV9
D: .
size: .
J: TRBJ2-7
CDR3: CASSGYSYEQYF
DNA: TGTGCCAGCAGTGGTTACTCCTACGAGCAGTACTTC

V: TRBV12-3/TRBV12-4
D: .
size: .
J: TRBJ2-1
CDR3: CASSSGDSHNEQFF
DNA: TGTGCCAGCAGCTCGGGGGACAGCCACAATGAGCAGTTCTTC

V: TRBV11-2
D: .
size: few
J: TRBJ2-1
CDR3: CASSWGTQSGYNEQFF
DNA: TGTGCCAGCAGCTGGGGGACTCAAAGCGGCTACAATGAGCAGTTCTTC

V: TRBV7-2
D: .
size: .
J: TRBJ1-2
CDR3: CASSSSTGDYGYTF
DNA: TGTGCCAGCAGCTCGTCGACAGGCGACTATGGCTACACCTTC

V: TRBV6-5
D: TRBD1
size: .
J: TRBJ2-6
CDR3: CASSYGQASGANVLTF
DNA: TGTGCCAGCAGTTACGGACAGGCCTCTGGGGCCAACGTCCTGACTTTC

V: TRBV4-3
D: .
size: .
J: TRBJ2-7
CDR3: CASSQEHGGSYEQYF
DNA: TGCGCCAGCAGCCAAGAACACGGGGGCTCCTACGAGCAGTACTTC

V: TRBV20-1
D: TRBD2
size: .
J: TRBJ2-1
CDR3: CSARDHWTSDDEQFF
DNA: TGCAGTGCTAGAGATCATTGGACTAGCGACGATGAGCAGTTCTTC

V: TRBV20-1
D: .
size: .
J: TRBJ2-7
CDR3: CSATKGRGHPYEQYF
DNA: TGCAGTGCTACGAAAGGGAGGGGGCATCCCTACGAGCAGTACTTC

V: TRBV6-1
D: TRBD2
size: .
J: TRBJ2-2
CDR3: CASSPTGSGLAATNTGELFF
DNA: TGTGCCAGCAGCCCCACTGGCTCTGGTCTAGCGGCTACTAACACCGGGGAGCTGTTTTTT

V: TRBV28
D: .
size: .
J: TRBJ2-6
CDR3: CASSPGDGNKPGANVLTF
DNA: TGTGCCAGCAGTCCCGGGGACGGTAACAAGCCTGGGGCCAACGTCCTGACTTTC

V: TRBV6-5
D: TRBD1
size: .
J: TRBJ1-5
CDR3: CASSYRQGGQPQHF
DNA: TGTGCCAGCAGTTACCGACAGGGCGGACAGCCCCAGCATTTT

V: TRBV20-1
D: .
size: .
J: TRBJ1-4
CDR3: CSAPRTGAGDNEKLFF
DNA: TGCAGTGCTCCCCGCACGGGCGCGGGGGATAATGAAAAACTGTTTTTT

V: TRBV9
D: .
size: .
J: TRBJ2-3
CDR3: CASSVEFRAADTQYF
DNA: TGTGCCAGCAGCGTAGAGTTCAGGGCGGCAGATACGCAGTATTTT

V: TRBV14
D: .
size: .
J: TRBJ2-7
CDR3: CASSHGQINYEQYF
DNA: TGTGCCAGCAGCCATGGGCAGATTAACTACGAGCAGTACTTC